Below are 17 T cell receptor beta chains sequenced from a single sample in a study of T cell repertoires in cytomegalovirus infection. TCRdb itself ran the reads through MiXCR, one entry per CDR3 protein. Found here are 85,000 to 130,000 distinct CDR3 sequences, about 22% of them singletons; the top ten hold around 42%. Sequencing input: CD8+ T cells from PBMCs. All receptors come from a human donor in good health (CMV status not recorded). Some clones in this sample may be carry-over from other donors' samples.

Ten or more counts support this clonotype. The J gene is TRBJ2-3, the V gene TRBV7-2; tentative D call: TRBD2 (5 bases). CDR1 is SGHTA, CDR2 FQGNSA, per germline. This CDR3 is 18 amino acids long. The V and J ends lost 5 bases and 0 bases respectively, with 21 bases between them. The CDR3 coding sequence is TGTGCCAGCAGCCGAATACACCGGGAAGTTCCTAGCACAGATACGCAGTATTTT. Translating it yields CASSRIHREVPSTDTQYF. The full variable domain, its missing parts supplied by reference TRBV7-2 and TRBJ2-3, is GAGVSQSPSNKVTEKGKDVELRCDPISGHTALYWYRQSLGQGLEFLIYFQGNSAPDKSGLPSDRFSAERTGGSVSTLTIQRTQQEDSAVYLCASSRIHREVPSTDTQYFGPGTRLTVL.

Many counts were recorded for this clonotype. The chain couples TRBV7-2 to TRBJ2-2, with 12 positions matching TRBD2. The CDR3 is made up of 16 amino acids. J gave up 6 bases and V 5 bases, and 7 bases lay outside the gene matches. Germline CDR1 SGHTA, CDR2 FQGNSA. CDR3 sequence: CASSPRLAGVAGELFF. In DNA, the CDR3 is TGTGCCAGCAGCCCGAGACTAGCGGGAGTTGCCGGGGAGCTGTTTTTT.

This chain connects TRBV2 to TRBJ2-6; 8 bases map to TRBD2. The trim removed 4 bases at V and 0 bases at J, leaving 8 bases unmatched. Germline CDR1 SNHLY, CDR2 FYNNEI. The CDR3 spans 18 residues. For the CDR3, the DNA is TGTGCCAGCAGTGGACCGGGGGGGCCGAGCTCTGGGGCCAACGTCCTGACTTTC. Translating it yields CASSGPGGPSSGANVLTF.

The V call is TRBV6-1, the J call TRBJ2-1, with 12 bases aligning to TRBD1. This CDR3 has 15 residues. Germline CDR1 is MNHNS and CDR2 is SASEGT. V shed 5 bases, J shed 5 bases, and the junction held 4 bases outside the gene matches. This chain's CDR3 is CASSTGTGGHNEQFF. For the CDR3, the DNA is TGTGCCAGCAGTACCGGGACAGGGGGCCACAATGAGCAGTTCTTC.

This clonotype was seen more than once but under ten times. CDR3 protein: CASSPLAGYITDTQYF. CDR3 nucleotide sequence: TGTGCCAGCAGTCCCCTAGCGGGCTACATCACAGATACGCAGTATTTT. The J gene is TRBJ2-3, the V gene TRBV28; 8 positions match TRBD2. With V trimmed by 5 bases and J by 2 bases, 9 bases remained unmatched. The germline CDR1 and CDR2 sequences are MDHEN and SYDVKM. This CDR3 has 16 amino acids.

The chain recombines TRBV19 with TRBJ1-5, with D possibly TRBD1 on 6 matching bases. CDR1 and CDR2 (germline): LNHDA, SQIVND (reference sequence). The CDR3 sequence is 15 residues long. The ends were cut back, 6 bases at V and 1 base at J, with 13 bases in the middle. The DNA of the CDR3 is TGTGCCAGTAGGTGGACAGCGGAGAGCAATCAGCCCCAGCATTTT. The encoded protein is CASRWTAESNQPQHF.

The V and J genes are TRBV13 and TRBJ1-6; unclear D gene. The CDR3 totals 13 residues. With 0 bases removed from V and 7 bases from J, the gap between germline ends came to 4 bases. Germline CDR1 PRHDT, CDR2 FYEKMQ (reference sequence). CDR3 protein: CASSLGRNSPLHF. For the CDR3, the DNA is TGTGCCAGCAGCTTAGGGAGGAATTCACCCCTCCACTTT. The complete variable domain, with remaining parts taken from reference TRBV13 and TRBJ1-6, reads AAGVIQSPRHLIKEKRETATLKCYPIPRHDTVYWYQQGPGQDPQFLISFYEKMQSDKGSIPDRFSAQQFSDYHSELNMSSLELGDSALYFCASSLGRNSPLHFGNGTRLTVT.

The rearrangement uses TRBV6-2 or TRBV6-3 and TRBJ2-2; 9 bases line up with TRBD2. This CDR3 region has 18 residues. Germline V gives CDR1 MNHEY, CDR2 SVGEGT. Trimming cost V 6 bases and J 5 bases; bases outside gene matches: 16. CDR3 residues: CASRLDRNSGRSTGELFF. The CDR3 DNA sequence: TGTGCCAGCAGACTCGATCGAAATAGCGGGAGATCGACCGGGGAGCTGTTTTTT.

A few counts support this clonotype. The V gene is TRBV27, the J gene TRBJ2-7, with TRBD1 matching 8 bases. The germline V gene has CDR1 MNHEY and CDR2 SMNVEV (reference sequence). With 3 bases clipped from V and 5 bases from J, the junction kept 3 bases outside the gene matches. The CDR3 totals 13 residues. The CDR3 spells CASSFQGAHEQYF. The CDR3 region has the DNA TGTGCCAGCAGTTTTCAGGGGGCCCACGAGCAGTACTTC.

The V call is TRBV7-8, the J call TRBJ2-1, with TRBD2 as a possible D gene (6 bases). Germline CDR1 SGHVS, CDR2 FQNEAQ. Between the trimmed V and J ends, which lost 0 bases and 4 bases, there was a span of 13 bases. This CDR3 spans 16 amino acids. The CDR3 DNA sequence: TGTGCCAGCAGCTTAGCCGTGACTAGTCAGTACAATGAGCAGTTCTTC. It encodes CASSLAVTSQYNEQFF.

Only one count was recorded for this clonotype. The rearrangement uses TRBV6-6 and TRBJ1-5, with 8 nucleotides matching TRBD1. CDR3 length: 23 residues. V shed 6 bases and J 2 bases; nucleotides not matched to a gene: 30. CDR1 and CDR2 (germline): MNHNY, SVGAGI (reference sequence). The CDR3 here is CASRFLQVSAGTGGVLGNQPQHF. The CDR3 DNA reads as TGTGCCAGCAGATTCCTTCAGGTTTCTGCCGGGACAGGTGGGGTCTTGGGCAATCAGCCCCAGCATTTT.

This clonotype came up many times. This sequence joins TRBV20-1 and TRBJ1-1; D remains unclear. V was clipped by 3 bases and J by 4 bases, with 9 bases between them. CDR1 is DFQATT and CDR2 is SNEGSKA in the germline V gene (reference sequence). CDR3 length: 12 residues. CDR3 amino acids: CSARVSGTEAFF. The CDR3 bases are TGCAGTGCTAGGGTGTCGGGCACTGAAGCTTTCTTT.

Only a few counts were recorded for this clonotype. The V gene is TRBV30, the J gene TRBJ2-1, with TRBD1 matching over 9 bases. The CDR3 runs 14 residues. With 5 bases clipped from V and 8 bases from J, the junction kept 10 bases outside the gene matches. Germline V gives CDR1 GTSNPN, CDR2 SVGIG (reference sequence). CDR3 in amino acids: CAWDTTGGAYEQFF. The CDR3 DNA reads TGTGCCTGGGACACCACAGGGGGCGCATATGAGCAGTTCTTC.

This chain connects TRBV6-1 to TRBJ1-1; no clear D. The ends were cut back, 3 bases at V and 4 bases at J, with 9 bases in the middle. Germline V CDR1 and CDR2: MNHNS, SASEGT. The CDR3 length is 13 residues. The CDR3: CASSDYSVTEAFF. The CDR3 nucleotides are TGTGCCAGCAGTGATTACAGCGTCACTGAAGCTTTCTTT.

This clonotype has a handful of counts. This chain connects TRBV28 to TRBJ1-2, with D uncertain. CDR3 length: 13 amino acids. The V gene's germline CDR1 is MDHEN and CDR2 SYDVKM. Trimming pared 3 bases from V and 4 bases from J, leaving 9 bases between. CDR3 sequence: CASSLAVLYGYTF. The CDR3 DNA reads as TGTGCCAGCAGTTTGGCCGTGCTCTATGGCTACACCTTC.

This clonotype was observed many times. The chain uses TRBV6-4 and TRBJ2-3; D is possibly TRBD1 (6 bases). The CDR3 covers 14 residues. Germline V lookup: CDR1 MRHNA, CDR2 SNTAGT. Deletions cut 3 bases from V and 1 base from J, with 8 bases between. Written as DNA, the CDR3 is TGTGCCAGCAGTGAAGAGGGGGGCACAGATACGCAGTATTTT. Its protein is CASSEEGGTDTQYF.

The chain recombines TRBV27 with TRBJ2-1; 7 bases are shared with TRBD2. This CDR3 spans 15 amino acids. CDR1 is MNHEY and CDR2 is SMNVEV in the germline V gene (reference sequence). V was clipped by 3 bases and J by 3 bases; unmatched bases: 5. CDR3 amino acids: CASSFGGGNYNEQFF. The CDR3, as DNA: TGTGCCAGCAGTTTCGGCGGGGGAAACTACAATGAGCAGTTCTTC.